The T cell receptor (beta chain) under discussion was sequenced for a study of T-cell reconstitution after alpha-beta-depleted transplantation in children. Construction of the TCRbeta library involved unique molecular identifiers. TCRdb re-called the PCR reads with MiXCR, one entry per CDR3 protein. The sample shows about 410,000 distinct CDR3 sequences, 20% of them seen only once. The length of the CDR3 is 12 residues. The germline gives CDR1 DFQATT, CDR2 SNEGSKA (reference sequence). This TCR was sampled from a human donor who donated a stem cell graft to a child with acute myeloid leukemia. The chain carries TRBV20-1 and TRBJ1-2; no definite D call. The material sequenced was PBMCs from the stem cell graft donor, taken from the stem cell graft. CDR3 DNA: TGCAGCGCCGGGAGATCTAACTATGGCTACACCTTC. Amino acids: CSAGRSNYGYTF.